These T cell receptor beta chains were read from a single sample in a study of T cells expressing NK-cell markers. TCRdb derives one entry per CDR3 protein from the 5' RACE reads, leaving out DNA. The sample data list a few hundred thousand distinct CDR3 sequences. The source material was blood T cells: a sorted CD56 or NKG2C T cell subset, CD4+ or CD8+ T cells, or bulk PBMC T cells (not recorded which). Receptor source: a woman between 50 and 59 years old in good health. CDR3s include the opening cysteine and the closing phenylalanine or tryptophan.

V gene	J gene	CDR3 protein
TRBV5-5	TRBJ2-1	CASSSLAGGPLNEQFF
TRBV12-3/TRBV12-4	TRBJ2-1	CASSFTGILSNEQFF
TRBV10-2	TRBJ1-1	CASNKGDTEAFF
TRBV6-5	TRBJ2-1	CASRDSGTSSRNEQFF
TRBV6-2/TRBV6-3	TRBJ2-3	CASIRAGVRTDTQYF
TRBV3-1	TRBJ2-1	CASSQRLADKQFF
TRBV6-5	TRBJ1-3	CASSRPGRNSGNTIYF
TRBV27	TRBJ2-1	CASGIVGKFNEQFF
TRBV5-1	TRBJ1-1	CASSFLTGINTEAFF
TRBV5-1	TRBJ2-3	CASSLAIGGAVTDTQYF
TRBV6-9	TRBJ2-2	CASSRRQGRAGELFF
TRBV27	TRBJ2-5	CASSLGDRSFGGQETQYF
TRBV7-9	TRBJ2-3	CASSLSGPTDTQYF
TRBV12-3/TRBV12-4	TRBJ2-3	CASSQFGTSGIITDTQYF
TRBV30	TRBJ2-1	CAWSVLGSTGNEQFF
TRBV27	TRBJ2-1	CASRESGRGYNEQFF
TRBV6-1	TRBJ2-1	CASSEGLYEGEQFF
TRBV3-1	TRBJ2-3	CASSQGLKGTDTQYF
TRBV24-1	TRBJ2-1	CATNIGLAGGLEQFF
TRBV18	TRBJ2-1	CASSPAPSFPYNEQFF
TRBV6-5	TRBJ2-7	CASSYTETAHPYEQYF
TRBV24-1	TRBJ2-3	CATSDLAYSSTDTQYF
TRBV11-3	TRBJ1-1	CASRRRGGGEPTEAFF
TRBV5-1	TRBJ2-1	CASSLAPAGEQFF
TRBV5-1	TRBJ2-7	CASSPLTGATSYEQYF
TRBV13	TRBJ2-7	CASSEGLATSYEQYF
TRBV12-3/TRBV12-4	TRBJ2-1	CASSLRTSGYNEQFF
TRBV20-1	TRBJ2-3	CSARDWGTQVDTQYF
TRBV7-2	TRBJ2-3	CASSFQIAGLTDTQYF
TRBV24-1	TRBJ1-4	CATSGGTDLEKLFF
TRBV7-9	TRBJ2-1	CASSTHRDEQFF
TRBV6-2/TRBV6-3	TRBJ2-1	CASSYSAGGPRANEQFF
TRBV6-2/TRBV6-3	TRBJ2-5	CASSTRVWGAETQYF
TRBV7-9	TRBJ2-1	CASSLQTSWGDNEQFF
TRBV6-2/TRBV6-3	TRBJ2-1	CASSFSSGTSGSSYNEQFF
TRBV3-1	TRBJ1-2	CASSIRDNLRGYTF